A single sample gave rise to the 11 T cell receptor beta chains below, sequenced in a study of tumor and adjacent non-tumor tissue in lung cancer. This sample's RNA came from whole unsorted tissue. Three rounds of nested PCR, following a modified ARM-PCR protocol, produced the TCRbeta library. One entry per CDR3 protein, called by TCRdb with MiXCR from the multiplex PCR reads. This table has over 60,000 distinct CDR3 sequences, approximately 73% appearing once. Sequenced material: lung tumor tissue. All receptors derive from a man in his fifties or sixties with non-small cell lung cancer.

To note about this clonotype: One base away lies a much larger clone, so this may be a sequencing read error. V usage is TRBV29-1 and J usage is TRBJ2-1, with D unresolved. This CDR3 contains 13 residues. Germline V lookup: CDR1 SQVTM, CDR2 ANQGSEA. In DNA, the CDR3 is TGCAGAGTTGAAGATAGCACAGCGATTGAGCAGTTCTTC. It codes for CRVEDSTAIEQFF.

Comment on this clonotype: This CDR3 is missing its conserved last phenylalanine or tryptophan, likely due to a read error. V usage is TRBV30 and J usage is TRBJ2-4; 8 bases align to TRBD1. The CDR3 has 17 amino acids. From germline, CDR1 is GTSNPN and CDR2 SVGIG (reference sequence). The CDR3 DNA is TGTGTCTGGAGTTCGGATACCAGGGGGCGCTGGGAAAACATTCAGTACTCC. Residues: CVWSSDTRGRWENIQYS.

Details on this clonotype: A single base separates this from a much larger clone, so it may be a read error. The chain has TRBV12-3 or TRBV12-4 and TRBJ2-7; D unclear. CDR3 length: 12 amino acids. V shed 5 bases and J shed 0 bases, with 5 bases lying between them. The CDR3 sequence is CASSHNSYEQYF. The CDR3, as DNA: TGTGCCAGCAGTCATAACTCCTACGAGCAGTACTTC.

This clonotype has only one observation. An end of the junction does not agree with germline; a read error may underlie this. J is TRBJ2-6 and V is TRBV29-1; tentatively, D is TRBD1 (6 bases). Looked up from germline, CDR1 is SQVTM and CDR2 is ANQGSEA. The CDR3 length is 15 residues. CDR3 nucleotide sequence: TGCAGCGTGAGGGTTTCCAGTTTGGGGGCCAACATCCTGACTTTC. As protein: CSVRVSSLGANILTF.

This clonotype appeared a few times. At one of its ends the junction is not consistent with the germline gene, which may arise from a read error. The chain has TRBV29-1 and TRBJ2-7; perhaps TRBD2 as D (6 bases). The CDR3 runs 14 residues. Germline loops: CDR1 SQVTM, CDR2 ANQGSEA. The CDR3 reads CSVVFYRESGEQYF. CDR3 coding DNA: TGCAGCGTTGTTTTCTACCGGGAGTCGGGGGAGCAGTATTTC.

This clonotype has only a few counts. The J gene is TRBJ1-1, the V gene TRBV10-2; D not resolved. V lost 6 bases, J lost 5 bases, and 13 bases lay in between. The CDR3 is 13 amino acids. Per germline, CDR1 WSHSY and CDR2 SAAADI. The CDR3 spells CASRYMAGTEAFF. The CDR3 DNA sequence: TGCGCCAGCAGGTATATGGCTGGGACTGAAGCTTTCTTT.

This clonotype has only a few counts. Relative to the germline gene, one junction end is altered; a read error may explain this. The CDR3: CDSSEGQLVKNIQYF. As DNA, the CDR3 is TGTGACAGCAGTGAAGGACAGTTAGTCAAAAACATTCAGTACTTC. The chain recombines TRBV6-1 with TRBJ2-4; possibly TRBD1 for D (6 bases). The germline V gene encodes CDR1 MNHNS and CDR2 SASEGT. The CDR3 has 15 amino acids.

As to this clonotype: One end of the junction varies from germline; a read error may be responsible. This CDR3 is CSVDGFGGITDTQYF. The DNA of the CDR3 is TGCAGCGTTGATGGTTTTGGCGGGATCACAGATACGCAGTATTTC. The chain carries TRBV29-1 and TRBJ2-3; possible D gene TRBD2, 6 bases. CDR3 length: 15 amino acids. Germline CDR1 and CDR2: SQVTM and ANQGSEA.

With regard to this clonotype: This may be a read error: a much more frequent sequence differs by one nucleotide. CDR3 coding DNA: TGCAGCGTTGAAGGGCCGACTAGCGATCCGTACAGTGAGCAGTTCTTC. Its translation: CSVEGPTSDPYSEQFF. The genes are TRBV29-1 and TRBJ2-1, with 8 nucleotides matching TRBD2. The CDR3 is 16 residues long. Germline CDR1 SQVTM, CDR2 ANQGSEA.

The chain couples TRBV29-1 to TRBJ2-5, with a weak D call TRBD1 (5 bases). Germline V gene sequence: CDR1 SQVTM, CDR2 ANQGSEA. The CDR3 is 15 residues long. The V end lost 7 bases, the J end lost 4 bases, and 22 bases lay between the germline ends. The CDR3 bases are TGCAGCGCTAGACAGAGTAGGAAAGGTGGAGAGACCCAGTACTTC. Its translation: CSARQSRKGGETQYF.

This clonotype was detected a few times. This may be a read error: a much more frequent sequence differs by one nucleotide. The chain recombines TRBV28 with TRBJ2-1; 7 bases align to TRBD2. Germline CDR1 MDHEN, CDR2 SYDVKM. The CDR3 is made up of 15 amino acids. Trimming at V came to 7 bases and at J to 0 bases, leaving 6 bases not matched to a gene. The CDR3 sequence is CASKGRDYSYNEQFF. In DNA, the CDR3 is TGTGCCAGCAAGGGACGGGACTACTCCTACAATGAGCAGTTCTTC.